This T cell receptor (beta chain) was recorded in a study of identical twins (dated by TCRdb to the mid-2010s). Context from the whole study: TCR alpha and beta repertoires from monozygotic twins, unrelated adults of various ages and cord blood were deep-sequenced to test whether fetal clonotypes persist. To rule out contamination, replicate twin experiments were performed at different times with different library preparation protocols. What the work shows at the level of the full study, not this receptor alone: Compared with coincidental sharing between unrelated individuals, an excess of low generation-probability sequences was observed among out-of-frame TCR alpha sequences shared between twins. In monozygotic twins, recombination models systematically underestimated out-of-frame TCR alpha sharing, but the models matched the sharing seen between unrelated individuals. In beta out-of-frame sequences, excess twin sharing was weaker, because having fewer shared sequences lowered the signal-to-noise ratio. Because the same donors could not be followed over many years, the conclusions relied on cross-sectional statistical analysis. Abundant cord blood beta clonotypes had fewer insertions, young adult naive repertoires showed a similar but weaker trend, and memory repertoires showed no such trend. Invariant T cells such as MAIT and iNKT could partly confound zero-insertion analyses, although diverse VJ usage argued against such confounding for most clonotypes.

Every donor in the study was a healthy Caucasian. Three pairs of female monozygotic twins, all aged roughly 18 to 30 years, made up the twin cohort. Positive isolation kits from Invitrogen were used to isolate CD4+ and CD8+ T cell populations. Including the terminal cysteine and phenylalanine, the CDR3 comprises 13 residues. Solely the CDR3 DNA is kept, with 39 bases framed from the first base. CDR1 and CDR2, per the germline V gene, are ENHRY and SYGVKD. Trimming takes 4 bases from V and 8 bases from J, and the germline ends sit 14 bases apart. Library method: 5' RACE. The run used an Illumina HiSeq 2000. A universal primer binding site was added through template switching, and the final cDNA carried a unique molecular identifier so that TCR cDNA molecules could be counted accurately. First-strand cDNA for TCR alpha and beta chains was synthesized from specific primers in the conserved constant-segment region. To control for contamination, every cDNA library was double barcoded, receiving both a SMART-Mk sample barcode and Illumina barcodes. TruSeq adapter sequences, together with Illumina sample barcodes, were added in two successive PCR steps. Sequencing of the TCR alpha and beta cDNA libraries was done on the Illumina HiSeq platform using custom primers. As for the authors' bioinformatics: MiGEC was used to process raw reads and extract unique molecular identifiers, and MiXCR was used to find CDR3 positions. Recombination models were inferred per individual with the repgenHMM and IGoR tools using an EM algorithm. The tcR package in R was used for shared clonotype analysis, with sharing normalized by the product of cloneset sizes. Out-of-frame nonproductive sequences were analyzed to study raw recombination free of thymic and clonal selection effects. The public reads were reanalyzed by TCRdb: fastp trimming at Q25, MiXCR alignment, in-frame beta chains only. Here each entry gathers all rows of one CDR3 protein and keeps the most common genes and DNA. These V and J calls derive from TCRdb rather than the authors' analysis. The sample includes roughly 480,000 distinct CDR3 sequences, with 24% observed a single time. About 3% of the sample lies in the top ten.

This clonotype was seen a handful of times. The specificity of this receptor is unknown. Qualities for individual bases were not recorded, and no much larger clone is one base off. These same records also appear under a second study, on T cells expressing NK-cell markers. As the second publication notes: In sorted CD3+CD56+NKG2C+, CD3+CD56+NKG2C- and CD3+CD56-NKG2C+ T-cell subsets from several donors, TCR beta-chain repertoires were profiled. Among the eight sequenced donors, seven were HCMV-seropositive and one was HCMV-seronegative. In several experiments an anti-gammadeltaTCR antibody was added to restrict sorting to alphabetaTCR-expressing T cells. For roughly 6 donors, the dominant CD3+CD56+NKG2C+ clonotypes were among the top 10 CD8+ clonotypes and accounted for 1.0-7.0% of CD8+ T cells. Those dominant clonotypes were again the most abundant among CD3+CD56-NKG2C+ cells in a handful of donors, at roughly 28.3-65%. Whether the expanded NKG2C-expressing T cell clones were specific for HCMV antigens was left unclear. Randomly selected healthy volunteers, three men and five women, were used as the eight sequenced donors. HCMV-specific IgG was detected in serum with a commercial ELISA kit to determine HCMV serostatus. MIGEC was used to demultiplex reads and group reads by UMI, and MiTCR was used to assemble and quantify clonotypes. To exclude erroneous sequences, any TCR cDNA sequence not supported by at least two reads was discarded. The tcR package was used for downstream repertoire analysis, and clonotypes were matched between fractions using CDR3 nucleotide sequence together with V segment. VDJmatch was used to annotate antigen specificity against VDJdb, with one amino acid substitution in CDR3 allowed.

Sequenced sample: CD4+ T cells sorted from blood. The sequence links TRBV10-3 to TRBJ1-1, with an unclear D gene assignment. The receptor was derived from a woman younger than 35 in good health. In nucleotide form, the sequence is TGTGCCATCAGTGGCGGCCCTCTCTTCGAAGCTTTCTTT. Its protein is CAISGGPLFEAFF.